The T cell receptor beta chain under discussion was sequenced for a study of graft-versus-host responses after intestinal transplantation. Study details: Multivisceral, liver-intestinal, or isolated intestinal transplants were given to recipients.

V was clipped by 6 bases and J by 1 base; unmatched bases: 3. Germline V lookup: CDR1 MNHEY, CDR2 SVGAGI. The CDR3 has 14 amino acids. Only in-frame clones appear in the TCRdb table, and some are missing; sequencing was by immunoSEQ multiplex PCR. The sample has more than 95,000 clones, 90% seen once. This clone was picked up a small number of times. Its antigen is not known. Regarding the study as a whole: Present in recipient marrow, GvH clones included some that appeared first in ileum or blood. Subjects displaying graft-donor T cell macrochimerism possessed elevated graft-versus-host to host-versus-graft clonal ratios inside allografts.

J is TRBJ1-3 and V is TRBV6-5, with 7 bases aligning to TRBD1. This clonotype was obtained from a human donor who received an intestinal transplant. Specimen: unstimulated CD4+ T cells sorted from spleen or lymph node cells, collected before intestinal transplant. The DNA of the CDR3 is TGTGCCAGCAGCCGACAGGGTTCTGGAAACACCATATATTTT. This gives the protein CASSRQGSGNTIYF.